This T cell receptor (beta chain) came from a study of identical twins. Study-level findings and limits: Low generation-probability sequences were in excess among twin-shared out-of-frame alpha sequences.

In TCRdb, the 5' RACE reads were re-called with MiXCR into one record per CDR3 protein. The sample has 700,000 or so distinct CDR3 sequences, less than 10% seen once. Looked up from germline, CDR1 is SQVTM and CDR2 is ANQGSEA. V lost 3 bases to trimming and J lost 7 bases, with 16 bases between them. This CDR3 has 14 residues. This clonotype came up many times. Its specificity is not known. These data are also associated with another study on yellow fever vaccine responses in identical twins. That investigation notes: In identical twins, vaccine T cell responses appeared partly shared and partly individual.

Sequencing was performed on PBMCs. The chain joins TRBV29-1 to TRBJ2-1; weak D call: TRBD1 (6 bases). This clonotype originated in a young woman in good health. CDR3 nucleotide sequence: TGCAGCGTTGACCTTATGGGACAAAGGAATGAGCAGTTCTTC. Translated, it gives CSVDLMGQRNEQFF.